This TCR beta chain was sequenced during a study of T cells in Graves' hyperthyroidism and ophthalmopathy. This CDR3 region has 13 residues. Losses at the gene ends were 6 bases for V and 8 bases for J; bases not matched to a gene: 7. Germline CDR1 and CDR2: SGHAT and FQNNGV. Hyperthyroidism, newly diagnosed and lasting under 2 months, affected patients aged 18 to 65. Amplification of TCR beta CDR3 regions was performed using RNA transcripts as template. The TCR CDR3 first-round RT-PCR relied on the HTBI primer set. TCRdb reprocessed the multiplex PCR reads via MiXCR and lists one record per CDR3 protein. The sample carries about 420,000 distinct CDR3 sequences, approximately 15% recorded once.

This receptor was obtained from a young woman with Graves' hyperthyroidism. Sample: blood. The V and J genes are TRBV11-2 and TRBJ2-1; the match to TRBD2 covers 7 bases. The CDR3 loop is CASSSRGVDEQFF. The DNA for the CDR3 is TGTGCCAGCAGTTCACGGGGGGTAGATGAGCAGTTCTTC.